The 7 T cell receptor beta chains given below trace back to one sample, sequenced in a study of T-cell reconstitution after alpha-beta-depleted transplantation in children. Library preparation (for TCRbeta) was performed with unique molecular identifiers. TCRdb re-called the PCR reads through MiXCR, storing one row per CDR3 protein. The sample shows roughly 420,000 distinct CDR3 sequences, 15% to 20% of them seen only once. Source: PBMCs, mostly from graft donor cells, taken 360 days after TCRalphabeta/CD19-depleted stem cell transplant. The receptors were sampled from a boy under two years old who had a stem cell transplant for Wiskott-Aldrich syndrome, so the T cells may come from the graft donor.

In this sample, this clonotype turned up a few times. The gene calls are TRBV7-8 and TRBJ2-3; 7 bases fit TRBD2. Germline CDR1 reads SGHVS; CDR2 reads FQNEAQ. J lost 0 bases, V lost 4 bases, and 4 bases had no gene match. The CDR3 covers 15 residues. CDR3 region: CASSSSGGSTDTQYF. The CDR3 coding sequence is TGTGCCAGCAGCTCCTCGGGGGGAAGCACAGATACGCAGTATTTT.

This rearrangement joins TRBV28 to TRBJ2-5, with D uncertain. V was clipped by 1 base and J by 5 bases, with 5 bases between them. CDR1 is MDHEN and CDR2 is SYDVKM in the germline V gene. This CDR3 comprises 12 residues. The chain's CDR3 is CASSLFTETQYF. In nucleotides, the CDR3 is TGTGCCAGCAGTTTATTCACCGAGACCCAGTACTTC.

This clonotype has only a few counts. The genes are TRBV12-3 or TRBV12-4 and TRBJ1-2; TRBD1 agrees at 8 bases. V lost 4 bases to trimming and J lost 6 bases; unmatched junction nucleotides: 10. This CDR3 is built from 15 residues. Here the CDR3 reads CASSSRQGQSHGYTF. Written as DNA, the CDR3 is TGTGCCAGCAGTTCTCGACAGGGGCAAAGCCATGGCTACACCTTC.

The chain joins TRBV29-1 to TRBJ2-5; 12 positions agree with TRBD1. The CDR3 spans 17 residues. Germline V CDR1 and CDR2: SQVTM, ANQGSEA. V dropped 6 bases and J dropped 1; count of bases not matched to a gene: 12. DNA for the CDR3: TGCAGCGTCACGAAGTGGGACAGGGGGCTCCTCCAAGAGACCCAGTACTTC. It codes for CSVTKWDRGLLQETQYF.

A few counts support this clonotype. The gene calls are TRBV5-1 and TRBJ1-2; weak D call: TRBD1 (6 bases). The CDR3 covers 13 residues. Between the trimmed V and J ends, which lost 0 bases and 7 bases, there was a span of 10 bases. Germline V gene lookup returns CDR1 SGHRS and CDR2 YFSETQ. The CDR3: CASSLDRAAGYTF. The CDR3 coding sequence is TGCGCCAGCAGCTTGGACAGGGCCGCTGGCTACACCTTC.

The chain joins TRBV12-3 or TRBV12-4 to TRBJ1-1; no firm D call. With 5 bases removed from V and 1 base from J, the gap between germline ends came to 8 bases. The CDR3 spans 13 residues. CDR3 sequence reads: CASSQVPNTEAFF. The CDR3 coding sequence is TGTGCCAGCAGTCAAGTCCCGAACACTGAAGCTTTCTTT.

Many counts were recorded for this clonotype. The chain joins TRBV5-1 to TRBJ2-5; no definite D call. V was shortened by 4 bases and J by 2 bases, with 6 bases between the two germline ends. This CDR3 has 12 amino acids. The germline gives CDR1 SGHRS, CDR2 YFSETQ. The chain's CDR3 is CASSPTQETQYF. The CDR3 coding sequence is TGCGCCAGCAGCCCTACACAAGAGACCCAGTACTTC.